These 11 T cell receptor beta chains originate from one sample sequenced in a study of T cell repertoires in cytomegalovirus infection. A single record per CDR3 protein comes from TCRdb applying MiXCR to the reads. The top ten hold 2.8% of the sample, which has 740,000 or so distinct CDR3 sequences, 35% to 45% seen once. Material: PBMCs. Every receptor here comes from a human donor in good health (CMV status not recorded). Some clones in this sample may be carry-over from other donors' samples.

This sequence joins TRBV2 and TRBJ1-1; D remains unclear. In germline, CDR1 is SNHLY, CDR2 FYNNEI. The CDR3 consists of 13 residues. V gave up 7 bases and J gave up 3 bases, with 12 bases separating them. This CDR3 is CASKRDGDTEAFF. The CDR3 nucleotides read TGTGCCAGCAAAAGGGATGGGGACACTGAAGCTTTCTTT.

This clonotype has only one observation. Written as DNA, the CDR3 is TGTGCCAGCAGCCCGCCCTGGACAGGGGATGGTGGTGCCTACACCTTC. Amino acid sequence: CASSPPWTGDGGAYTF. This sequence joins TRBV7-3 and TRBJ1-2; 9 nucleotides agree with TRBD1. The trim removed 5 bases at V and 10 bases at J, leaving 17 bases unmatched. This CDR3 is built from 16 residues. The germline CDR1 and CDR2 sequences are SGHTA and FQGTGA.

In this sample, this clonotype turned up a few times. The V gene is TRBV11-3, the J gene TRBJ2-1; weak D call: TRBD2 (5 bases). Germline values: CDR1 SGHNT, CDR2 YENEEA. The CDR3 spans 14 residues. The V end lost 5 bases, the J end lost 9 bases, and 17 bases lay between the germline ends. CDR3 residues: CASSPGSLTIEQFF. The DNA for the CDR3 is TGTGCCAGCAGCCCGGGGTCCTTAACCATTGAGCAGTTCTTC.

This clonotype was found a few times. V and J are TRBV5-1 and TRBJ1-1, with D maybe TRBD1 (6 bases). There are 13 residues in the CDR3. Per germline, CDR1 SGHRS and CDR2 YFSETQ. Trimming cost V 3 bases and J 5 bases, with 11 bases left between them. CDR3 DNA: TGCGCCAGCAGCTGGCAGGGGTCTACTGAAGCTTTCTTT. Translated: CASSWQGSTEAFF.

J is TRBJ2-1 and V is TRBV10-3; 7 nucleotides match TRBD1. Germline assignment: CDR1 ENHRY and CDR2 SYGVKD. V lost 0 bases, J lost 9 bases, and 2 bases stayed unmatched. This CDR3 comprises 13 residues. CDR3 nucleotide sequence: TGTGCCATCAGTGAGTCGTACAGGGGTGAGCAGTTCTTC. Amino acids: CAISESYRGEQFF.

The CDR3: CASRFTGELFF. The CDR3 coding sequence is TGTGCCAGCAGATTTACCGGGGAGCTGTTTTTT. V usage is TRBV12-3 or TRBV12-4 and J usage is TRBJ2-2; D unresolved. With 6 bases removed from V and 5 bases from J, the gap between germline ends came to 4 bases. The CDR3 length is 11 residues.

The chain joins TRBV5-4 to TRBJ2-7; 11 bases align to TRBD2. Per the germline V gene, CDR1 is SGHNT and CDR2 is YYREEE (reference sequence). The CDR3 length is 15 residues. V trimming: 3 bases; J trimming: 3 bases; junction bases outside the gene matches: 5. CDR3 in DNA: TGTGCCAGCAGCTCACTCACTAGCGGGAGCTACGAGCAGTACTTC. Its protein product is CASSSLTSGSYEQYF.

This clonotype was seen a handful of times. CDR3 region: CSARSDLEAFF. In DNA, the CDR3 is TGCAGTGCTAGATCGGACCTTGAAGCTTTCTTT. This chain links TRBV20-1 with TRBJ1-1; D ambiguous. CDR3 length: 11 residues. Between the trimmed V and J ends, which lost 2 bases and 7 bases, there was a span of 8 bases. CDR1 is DFQATT and CDR2 is SNEGSKA in the germline V gene (reference sequence).

The V and J genes are TRBV12-3 or TRBV12-4 and TRBJ1-1; 11 bases align to TRBD1. The trim removed 6 bases at V and 4 bases at J, leaving 4 bases unmatched. This CDR3 is 14 amino acids long. CDR3 coding DNA: TGTGCCAGCAGAGCCGGGACAGGGGGCACTGAAGCTTTCTTT. Amino acid sequence: CASRAGTGGTEAFF.

V usage is TRBV4-1 and J usage is TRBJ1-5; D unclear. Germline CDR1 and CDR2: MGHRA and YSYEKL. Trimming took 3 bases from V and 4 from J, leaving 13 bases between them. CDR3 size: 15 residues. The CDR3, as DNA: TGCGCCAGCAGCCAGATGGACCTAACAAATCAGCCCCAGCATTTT. It yields the protein CASSQMDLTNQPQHF.

The gene calls are TRBV6-6 and TRBJ1-2; the D is unclear. Trimming took 5 bases from V and 9 from J, leaving 10 bases between them. Germline V gives CDR1 MNHNY, CDR2 SVGAGI (reference sequence). This CDR3 spans 11 amino acids. CDR3 nucleotide sequence: TGTGCCAGCAGTCCACACGTTCGCTACACCTTC. This sequence encodes CASSPHVRYTF.